This TCR beta chain was identified in a study of cytomegalovirus exposure and HLA in healthy donors. Findings of the study overall: TCR beta chains numbering 164 were designated cytomegalovirus-associated.

With V trimmed by 4 bases and J by 6 bases, 4 bases remained unmatched. Germline CDR1 reads LGHNA; CDR2 reads YSLEER. The CDR3 runs 15 residues. The study ran its PCR with 60 Vbeta and 13 Jbeta primers. The repertoire was sequenced with immunoSEQ multiplex PCR; TCRdb's copy has only in-frame clones and lacks some. The table has 120,000 or so clones, roughly 80% seen once. In the case of this clone: Its antigen is undetermined.

The chain couples TRBV4-3 to TRBJ2-1; 12 bases align to TRBD2. The sequence was obtained from a woman aged 50 to 65 in good health and CMV-seronegative. Sequencing used PBMCs. CDR3 loop: CASSPTSGGRNEQFF. The DNA for the CDR3 is TGCGCCAGCAGCCCCACTAGCGGGGGGCGCAATGAGCAGTTCTTC.